This T cell receptor (beta chain) was profiled in a study of neurological immune-mediated disorders. Regarding the study as a whole: Because no CDR3 amino acid sequences were shared across subjects by expanded clones, private repertoires were suggested in all groups.

TCRdb used MiXCR to reprocess the 5' RACE reads, holding one entry per CDR3 protein. Of roughly 80,000 distinct CDR3 sequences in the sample, more than 15% were seen once. Many counts were recorded for this clonotype. Antigen: not known. The unsorted libraries originated from 2 million PBMCs kept at -80 C. Germline assignment: CDR1 SGHRS and CDR2 YFSETQ. The CDR3 sequence is 14 residues long. Trimming removed 4 bases from V and 11 bases from J; junction bases left unmatched: 9. The chain carries TRBV5-1 and TRBJ1-6; 7 bases line up with TRBD1. The sample taken for sequencing was PBMCs. The receptor's source is a woman aged 40 to 50 in good health. The CDR3 protein is CASSLRQGTTPLHF. CDR3 nucleotide sequence: TGCGCCAGCAGCCTACGACAGGGAACGACACCCCTCCACTTT.